This T cell receptor beta chain is from a study of CD8 T cells in Susac syndrome. General study results and limits: The CD4+ T cell repertoires, which came from Susac syndrome patients, showed no sign of clonal expansion.

Germline V lookup: CDR1 SGHTA, CDR2 FQGNSA. CDR3 size: 13 residues. Trimming cost V 3 bases and J 10 bases, with 15 bases left between them. This clonotype showed up just once. Its antigen is as yet unknown. The sequenced target, TCR beta, came from blood CD8+ and CD4+ T cells. The authors negatively isolated CD8+ and CD4+ T cells and FACS-enriched TEMRA cells. RNA in amounts of 0.5 to 1 ug was reverse transcribed with random hexamers. Amplification of TCR beta CDR3 across 54 Vbeta and 13 Jbeta was performed with immunoSEQ multiplex PCR. TCRdb used MiXCR to reprocess the immunoSEQ multiplex PCR reads, holding one entry per CDR3 protein. Of 150,000 to 200,000 distinct CDR3 sequences in the sample, approximately 94% were seen once.

V usage is TRBV7-2 and J usage is TRBJ1-1; D gene unclear. The sequence came from a human donor with Susac syndrome. What was sequenced was CD4+ T cells from PBMCs. The CDR3 nucleotides are TGTGCCAGCAGCTTCTCCGGTCTGCCGGGAGCTTTCTTT. Translated, it gives CASSFSGLPGAFF.